Included here is one T cell receptor beta chain sequence, with context. What antigen it recognizes has not been identified. Base qualities are not provided; no much larger clone lies one nucleotide away. This record comes from a study of blood T cell repertoires in COVID-19 (dated by TCRdb to the early 2020s). The study in broad terms: Samples from collaborators originated in the United States, Italy and Spain and spanned both the acute and convalescent phases of COVID-19. The material from the prospective study consisted of cDNA or gDNA derived from T cells, B-cell-depleted T cells, or PBMCs. The dataset comprised deeply sampled blood TCRbeta repertoires from subjects exposed to, actively infected with, or recovered from COVID-19. The repertoires were made available in a free public database intended to serve as a resource for research on the immune response to SARS-CoV-2. The samples were drawn from two sources: the first 160 participants of the ongoing ImmuneRACE study, and 1,200 or so subjects contributed by 6 global collaborators. Nearly every sample came with metadata listing a de-identified subject ID, COVID-19 status, age in years and sex. Where available, HLA class I and class II types were obtained from metadata supplied by the sample provider rather than from assay-based typing.

The immunoSEQ Assay, a bias-controlled multiplex PCR, was used to amplify TCRbeta CDR3 regions from genomic DNA. The source study handled its data this way. The number of nucleated cells in each sample was estimated by amplification of reference gene primers within the assay. To quantify the absolute abundance of each unique TCRbeta CDR3 rearrangement, sequence reads were collapsed and filtered. For each sample, productive Simpson clonality was calculated as the square root of Simpson's diversity index over productive rearrangements. TCRdb re-hosts the immuneACCESS table, in-frame sequences only. Its copies lack some clones; in the studies checked, an unresolved V gene accounts for under half of them, and the cause for the rest is not known. For V, J and clone size, that table is used; D and trimming come from the DNA. This sample is represented by 350,000 or so clones; approximately 90% of them were singletons. The ten largest clonotypes hold under 5% of the sample.

Broader findings and caveats from the paper: How much clinical and demographic metadata was included differed by source and by participant, and the metadata was provided uncurated.

One collaborating source in Seattle enrolled patients while the patients were actively infected and followed the patients over time throughout the course of disease. Each collaborating institution followed its own protocols to collect whole blood in K2EDTA tubes. For TCRbeta analysis, collaborators shipped samples in one of three forms: frozen whole blood, isolated PBMCs, or DNA extracted from either of those sample types. CDR1 and CDR2 were assigned from the germline V gene as MNHEY and SVGAGI. The CDR3 has 14 amino acids, counting the end cysteine and phenylalanine. Just CDR3 DNA is preserved here, 42 bases in frame from base 1. V is pruned by 3 bases and J by 4 bases, leaving 1 base of the junction without a gene match.

This TCR was sampled from a woman aged 60-70 years with COVID-19, enrolled during active disease. The chain is assembled from TRBV6-5 and TRBJ1-5; the junction holds 9 bases that match TRBD1. Input material: peripheral blood. Read as DNA, the sequence is TGTGCCAGCAGTTATGGACAGGGGAATCAGCCCCAGCATTTT. This is translated as CASSYGQGNQPQHF.